The subject of this entry is one TCR beta chain. The CDR3 spans 16 residues. The germline V gene encodes CDR1 SGHRS and CDR2 YFSETQ. Trimming removed 4 bases from V and 2 bases from J; junction bases left unmatched: 4. Assay used: immunoSEQ multiplex PCR; TCRdb lists only in-frame clones, some missing. The data contain 85,000 to 110,000 clones, around 88% of them singletons. The source of the sample is a study of control samples from healthy donors and cancer patients. This TCR came from a man aged 60-69 years with lung cancer. The rearrangement joins TRBV5-1 to TRBJ2-1, with 12 bases lining up with TRBD2. Input material: PBMCs. The CDR3 loop is CASSTASGGAYNEQFF. The CDR3, as DNA: TGCGCCAGCAGCACTGCTAGCGGGGGGGCCTACAATGAGCAGTTCTTC.